A selection of T cell receptor beta chains follows, all from one sample in a study of radiotherapy plus CTLA-4 blockade in lung cancer. This table comes from immunoSEQ multiplex PCR, and its TCRdb copy is limited to in-frame clones, with some not included. The sample has 75,000 to 100,000 clones, 82% seen once; the top ten hold about 3.5%. The source material was peripheral blood, sampled from a patient treated with radiotherapy plus ipilimumab. The receptors stem from a human donor with non-small cell lung cancer who had a partial response to radiotherapy plus ipilimumab. CDR3s include the opening cysteine and the closing phenylalanine or tryptophan. A D gene is named only where the DNA matches it firmly. Size tells how often a clone was seen (once, few, many) or the class of an expanded clone, and some rows leave it out.

J gene	V gene	D gene	clone size	CDR3 protein	CDR3 DNA
TRBJ1-4	TRBV6-6	-	-	CASRDFGTNEKLFF	TGTGCCAGCAGGGACTTTGGCACTAATGAAAAACTGTTTTTT
TRBJ2-7	TRBV5-1	TRBD2	-	CASSLPNVAGAYEQYF	TGCGCCAGCAGCTTGCCGAACGTAGCGGGAGCATACGAGCAGTACTTC
TRBJ2-1	TRBV5-1	TRBD2	-	CASRLAYNEQFF	TGCGCCAGCAGACTAGCGTACAATGAGCAGTTCTTC
TRBJ1-1	TRBV6-1	-	-	CASSEVLRTEAFF	TGTGCCAGCAGTGAAGTCCTGAGGACTGAAGCTTTCTTT
TRBJ1-2	TRBV6-5	TRBD1	-	CASSPPTGVGYTF	TGTGCCAGCAGTCCCCCGACAGGGGTTGGCTACACCTTC
TRBJ1-2	TRBV6-1	-	-	CASSEQWQDYGYTF	TGTGCCAGCAGTGAGCAGTGGCAGGACTATGGCTACACCTTC
TRBJ1-1	TRBV5-1	-	-	CASSPRGVRSMNTEAFF	TGCGCCAGCAGCCCTAGGGGTGTCCGGAGCATGAACACTGAAGCTTTCTTT
TRBJ2-1	TRBV10-3	TRBD2	few	CAISPLPGLAGNSYNEQFF	TGTGCCATCAGTCCATTACCGGGACTAGCGGGCAACTCCTACAATGAGCAGTTCTTC
TRBJ2-3	TRBV18	-	-	CASSRQVTDTQYF	TGTGCCAGCTCAAGACAGGTCACAGATACGCAGTATTTT
TRBJ1-5	TRBV5-6	-	-	CASSLGAFNQPQHF	TGTGCCAGCAGCTTGGGGGCCTTCAATCAGCCCCAGCATTTT
TRBJ1-1	TRBV27	TRBD1	few	CASSFSHGQGTNTEAFF	TGTGCCAGCAGTTTTTCGCACGGACAGGGGACAAACACTGAAGCTTTCTTT
TRBJ1-2	TRBV5-6	-	-	CASSWYRDTFPYGYTF	TGTGCCAGCAGCTGGTACAGGGACACCTTCCCTTATGGCTACACCTTC
TRBJ1-2	TRBV2	-	-	CASSEGSTALSF	TGTGCCAGCAGTGAAGGTTCGACTGCTCTGTCCTTC
TRBJ1-2	TRBV7-9	-	-	CASSLDVRYGYTF	TGTGCCAGCAGCTTAGACGTACGGTATGGCTACACCTTC
TRBJ2-3	TRBV14	-	-	CASSQVVGGTDTQYF	TGTGCCAGCAGCCAAGTGGTAGGAGGCACAGATACGCAGTATTTT
TRBJ2-3	TRBV27	-	-	CASSLMLAHDTQYF	TGTGCCAGCAGTTTAATGTTAGCACACGATACGCAGTATTTT
TRBJ2-7	TRBV28	TRBD2	-	CASRLAGTRQYF	TGTGCCAGCAGACTAGCGGGGACAAGACAGTACTTC
TRBJ1-2	TRBV7-9	-	few	CASSRLQGDGYTF	TGTGCCAGCAGCAGATTACAGGGAGACGGCTACACCTTC
TRBJ1-1	TRBV2	TRBD1	-	CASKTGTEAFF	TGTGCCAGCAAGACAGGGACTGAAGCTTTCTTT
TRBJ2-2	TRBV5-1	-	-	CASRLQGEGTGELFF	TGCGCCAGCAGGTTACAGGGAGAGGGCACCGGGGAGCTGTTTTTT